A single sample gave rise to the 30 T cell receptor beta chains below, sequenced in a study of T-cell reconstitution after alpha-beta-depleted transplantation in children. For TCRbeta, the library was prepared with unique molecular identifiers. TCRdb reanalysed the PCR reads using MiXCR and keeps one entry per CDR3 protein. The sample has about a million distinct CDR3 sequences, 25% to 35% seen once. The material sequenced was PBMCs, mostly from graft donor cells, taken 360 days after TCRalphabeta/CD19-depleted stem cell transplant. The receptors derive from a boy in the first two years of life who had a stem cell transplant for SCID, so the T cells may come from the graft donor.

CDR3 coding DNA: TGTGCCACCAGTGATTGGGAGGGAACCGGGGAGCTGTTTTTT. Translation: CATSDWEGTGELFF. This rearrangement joins TRBV24-1 to TRBJ2-2; 7 bases align to TRBD2. Germline lookup yields CDR1 KGHDR and CDR2 SFDVKD. The CDR3 contains 14 residues. V shed 2 bases and J 5 bases; nucleotides not matched to a gene: 1.

This chain uses TRBV13 with TRBJ2-5; TRBD2 matches at 7 bases. The CDR3 covers 15 residues. Germline CDR1 is PRHDT and CDR2 is FYEKMQ (reference sequence). V lost 2 bases, J lost 0 bases, and 3 bases stayed unmatched. This CDR3 is CASSLHGGNQETQYF. CDR3 sequence (DNA): TGTGCCAGCAGCTTACACGGGGGGAACCAAGAGACCCAGTACTTC.

This clonotype was observed a few times. This chain joins TRBV12-3 or TRBV12-4 and TRBJ2-3; maybe TRBD1 (5 bases). This CDR3 is built from 15 residues. Between the trimmed V and J ends, which lost 3 bases and 2 bases, there was a span of 12 bases. This CDR3 reads CASSFWGGITDTQYF. CDR3 sequence (DNA): TGTGCCAGCAGTTTTTGGGGCGGCATCACAGATACGCAGTATTTT.

The gene calls are TRBV20-1 and TRBJ2-5; 9 positions match TRBD1. The CDR3 runs 12 residues. The V segment lost 7 bases and the J segment 4 bases; nucleotides outside the gene matches: 4. The germline gives CDR1 DFQATT, CDR2 SNEGSKA (reference sequence). The DNA for the CDR3 is TGCAGTGGGGACAGGGTAACAGAGACCCAGTACTTC. Its translation is CSGDRVTETQYF.

The rearrangement uses TRBV20-1 and TRBJ2-3, with 12 nucleotides matching TRBD2. Trimming cost V 5 bases and J 1 base; bases outside gene matches: 7. Germline lookup yields CDR1 DFQATT and CDR2 SNEGSKA (reference sequence). The CDR3 totals 16 residues. The CDR3 DNA follows: TGCAGTGCTCCTGGACTAGCGGGGCTGGGCACAGATACGCAGTATTTT. Translation: CSAPGLAGLGTDTQYF.

The chain uses TRBV7-8 and TRBJ1-4, with 8 bases lining up with TRBD1. The CDR3 has 15 residues. After removal of 5 bases from V and 7 bases from J, the junction contained 9 bases not matched to a gene. CDR1 is SGHVS, CDR2 FQNEAQ, per germline. CDR3 nucleotide sequence: TGTGCCAGCAGCGCCGGACAGGGTCGTATTGAAAAACTGTTTTTT. It codes for CASSAGQGRIEKLFF. The full variable domain, completed using reference TRBV7-8 and TRBJ1-4, is GAGVSQSPRYKVAKRGQDVALRCDPISGHVSLFWYQQALGQGPEFLTYFQNEAQLDKSGLPSDRFFAERPEGSVSTLKIQRTQQEDSAVYLCASSAGQGRIEKLFFGSGTQLSVL.

In its sample, this clonotype was seen a few times. V and J are TRBV7-6 and TRBJ2-3; perhaps D is TRBD1 or TRBD2 (7 bases each). Trimming took off 5 bases at V and 1 base at J, with 13 bases between the two ends. The CDR3 runs 15 residues. Germline V gene lookup returns CDR1 SGHVS and CDR2 FNYEAQ. In DNA form, the CDR3 reads TGTGCCAGCAGCCGGGGGGACAGACGCACAGATACGCAGTATTTT. This translates into CASSRGDRRTDTQYF.

This clonotype was observed a few times. The chain joins TRBV7-8 to TRBJ1-2; D might be TRBD1 (5 bases). The CDR3 has 16 amino acids. From germline, CDR1 is SGHVS and CDR2 FQNEAQ. The V end lost 1 base, the J end lost 1 base, and 13 bases lay between the germline ends. The DNA of the CDR3 is TGTGCCAGCAGCTTAGTGGGGGGGTCCTTTAACTATGGCTACACCTTC. Translating it yields CASSLVGGSFNYGYTF.

This clonotype has only a few counts. The J gene is TRBJ2-7, the V gene TRBV10-3; D is unresolved. Germline V gives CDR1 ENHRY, CDR2 SYGVKD. V was shortened by 8 bases and J by 4 bases, with 18 bases between the two germline ends. This CDR3 spans 14 amino acids. CDR3 sequence reads: CAIRPASERYEQYF. The CDR3 bases are TGTGCCATCCGGCCCGCGTCAGAAAGATACGAGCAGTACTTC.

This clonotype was detected a few times. The J gene is TRBJ2-5, the V gene TRBV20-1, with 10 bases identical to TRBD2. V was pared by 0 bases and J by 4 bases, with 2 bases of the junction left unmatched. The length of the CDR3 is 14 residues. Germline V gene data show CDR1 as DFQATT and CDR2 as SNEGSKA (reference sequence). CDR3 residues: CSARDRTSGETQYF. CDR3 bases: TGCAGTGCTAGAGATCGGACTAGCGGAGAGACCCAGTACTTC.

The table lists this clonotype with a few counts. The V gene is TRBV18, the J gene TRBJ2-5; the D call may be TRBD1 or TRBD2 (5 bases each). Trimming cost V 4 bases and J 1 base, with 16 bases left between them. The CDR3 covers 16 residues. Germline V gives CDR1 KGHSH, CDR2 LQKENI. DNA for the CDR3: TGTGCCAGCTCACAATCGGGACCTCGTGTCCAAGAGACCCAGTACTTC. Translated: CASSQSGPRVQETQYF.

J is TRBJ1-4 and V is TRBV5-1; a weak D match, TRBD1 (6 bases). The CDR3 is made up of 14 amino acids. Trimming cost V 4 bases and J 5 bases, with 12 bases left between them. Germline assignment: CDR1 SGHRS and CDR2 YFSETQ. The DNA for the CDR3 is TGCGCCAGCAGCAGAGAAGGGGGGAATGAAAAACTGTTTTTT. It is translated as CASSREGGNEKLFF.

This clonotype appeared a few times. The chain has TRBV5-1 and TRBJ1-6; D might be TRBD1 (5 bases). V was shortened by 3 bases and J by 1 base, with 8 bases between the two germline ends. This CDR3 is 15 amino acids long. Germline CDR1 SGHRS, CDR2 YFSETQ. DNA of the CDR3: TGCGCCAGCAGCTGGGACCGGTCCTATAATTCACCCCTCCACTTT. Translating it yields CASSWDRSYNSPLHF.

The chain carries TRBV5-1 and TRBJ2-7; possible D gene TRBD1, 5 bases. This CDR3 is built from 14 residues. V dropped 0 bases and J dropped 4 bases, with 11 bases sitting between them. CDR1 is SGHRS, CDR2 YFSETQ, per germline. CDR3 sequence (DNA): TGCGCCAGCAGCTTGGTAGGGGCGGAATACGAGCAGTACTTC. This translates into CASSLVGAEYEQYF.

The V gene is TRBV2, the J gene TRBJ2-2; D not certain. CDR3 length: 17 amino acids. V shed 2 bases and J shed 4 bases, with 17 bases lying between them. Germline CDR1 reads SNHLY; CDR2 reads FYNNEI. This CDR3 reads CASSERLRWRGTGELFF. The DNA for the CDR3 is TGTGCCAGCAGTGAAAGGCTAAGATGGCGCGGCACCGGGGAGCTGTTTTTT. The full variable domain, completed using reference TRBV2 and TRBJ2-2, is EPEVTQTPSHQVTQMGQEVILRCVPISNHLYFYWYRQILGQKVEFLVSFYNNEISEKSEIFDDQFSVERPDGSNFTLKIRSTKLEDSAMYFCASSERLRWRGTGELFFGEGSRLTVL.

This clonotype has just a few counts. The gene calls are TRBV9 and TRBJ2-3; TRBD2 matches at 7 bases. The CDR3 spans 15 residues. With 0 bases clipped from V and 6 bases from J, the junction kept 7 bases outside the gene matches. Germline CDR1 and CDR2: SGDLS and YYNGEE. This chain's CDR3 is CASSVAGRGWDTQYF. CDR3 sequence (DNA): TGTGCCAGCAGCGTAGCTGGGAGGGGATGGGATACGCAGTATTTT.

This chain joins TRBV9 and TRBJ2-7; no definite D call. The germline gives CDR1 SGDLS, CDR2 YYNGEE. The V and J ends lost 0 bases and 5 bases respectively, with 12 bases between them. This CDR3 contains 14 residues. In DNA, the CDR3 is TGTGCCAGCAGCGTAGACCCGGCCCGGCACGAGCAGTACTTC. Amino acid sequence: CASSVDPARHEQYF.

This clonotype was detected a few times. The V and J genes are TRBV12-3 or TRBV12-4 and TRBJ1-5; D is uncertain. The CDR3 spans 13 residues. V gave up 3 bases and J gave up 5 bases, with 8 bases separating them. The DNA of the CDR3 is TGTGCCAGCAGTTTTCCGGGTTATCAGCCCCAGCATTTT. Its translation is CASSFPGYQPQHF.

This clonotype has only a few counts. The chain recombines TRBV15 with TRBJ1-5; D unclear. The germline CDR1 and CDR2 sequences are LNHNV and YYDKDF (reference sequence). This CDR3 has 16 residues. Deletions cut 0 bases from V and 0 bases from J, with 9 bases between. The CDR3 reads CATSRDIGVSNQPQHF. CDR3 nucleotide sequence: TGTGCCACCAGCAGAGATATTGGGGTTAGCAATCAGCCCCAGCATTTT.

V and J are TRBV12-3 or TRBV12-4 and TRBJ2-3; D is perhaps TRBD1 (5 bases). This CDR3 has 14 residues. V lost 5 bases, J lost 2 bases, and 11 bases lay in between. CDR3 in amino acids: CASSPGHLTDTQYF. The CDR3 DNA is TGTGCCAGCAGTCCCGGACACCTCACAGATACGCAGTATTTT.

The chain uses TRBV6-1 and TRBJ2-2; 10 bases align to TRBD1. The V gene's germline CDR1 is MNHNS and CDR2 SASEGT. V trimming: 6 bases; J trimming: 4 bases; junction bases outside the gene matches: 5. The CDR3 consists of 15 residues. DNA for the CDR3: TGTGCCAGCAGGAGACAGGGGGCTGTCACCGGGGAGCTGTTTTTT. Translating it yields CASRRQGAVTGELFF.

V gene TRBV4-1 combines with J gene TRBJ2-2; 16 bases match TRBD2. Germline V CDR1 and CDR2: MGHRA, YSYEKL. J was trimmed by 4 bases and V by 3 bases; bases with no gene match: 5. The CDR3 runs 18 residues. CDR3 residues: CASSQVGLAGGVTGELFF. CDR3 nucleotides: TGCGCCAGCAGCCAGGTGGGACTAGCGGGGGGGGTCACCGGGGAGCTGTTTTTT.

The chain uses TRBV11-2 and TRBJ1-6; 9 bases are shared with TRBD1. V trimming: 1 base; J trimming: 6 bases; junction bases outside the gene matches: 7. Germline CDR1 reads SGHAT; CDR2 reads FQNNGV. The CDR3 sequence is 17 residues long. DNA of the CDR3: TGTGCCAGCAGCTTAGTCCTCAAGACAGGGGGTAATTCACCCCTCCACTTT. This encodes CASSLVLKTGGNSPLHF.

The V and J genes are TRBV12-3 or TRBV12-4 and TRBJ2-7; perhaps D is TRBD1 or TRBD2 (5 bases each). The CDR3 covers 16 residues. Between the trimmed V and J ends, which lost 6 bases and 0 bases, there was a span of 18 bases. The CDR3 DNA reads TGTGCCAGCAGCTCACCCTGGGACGGCTACTCCTACGAGCAGTACTTC. Translation: CASSSPWDGYSYEQYF.

A few counts support this clonotype. The genes are TRBV12-5 and TRBJ2-5; TRBD1 matches 7 bases. With 2 bases clipped from V and 1 base from J, the junction kept 7 bases outside the gene matches. The CDR3 runs to 16 residues. Germline V lookup: CDR1 LGHNT, CDR2 FRNRAP. CDR3 in amino acids: CASGLTGEGIQETQYF. DNA of the CDR3: TGTGCTAGTGGTTTGACAGGGGAAGGGATCCAAGAGACCCAGTACTTC.

This clonotype was seen repeatedly, ten times or more. The chain employs TRBV10-3 and TRBJ2-7; D gene ambiguous. CDR1 is ENHRY, CDR2 SYGVKD, per germline. The CDR3 is made up of 13 amino acids. Trimming stripped 2 bases from V and 1 base from J, with 6 bases between. Written as DNA, the CDR3 is TGTGCCATCAGTGAGCGGCAGTCCTACGAGCAGTACTTC. Amino acid sequence: CAISERQSYEQYF.

CDR3 amino acids: CASSLKGTQVNTEAFF. The CDR3 DNA sequence: TGTGCCAGCAGCTTAAAAGGGACACAAGTGAACACTGAAGCTTTCTTT. The chain has TRBV7-9 and TRBJ1-1, with D possibly TRBD1 on 6 matching bases. This CDR3 has 16 residues. Germline CDR1 and CDR2: SEHNR and FQNEAQ (reference sequence). V lost 2 bases, J lost 0 bases, and 13 bases lay in between.

This clonotype was observed a handful of times. The V gene is TRBV6-5, the J gene TRBJ2-3, with 10 bases fitting TRBD2. Germline V gene lookup returns CDR1 MNHEY and CDR2 SVGAGI. This CDR3 has 15 amino acids. Losses at the gene ends were 2 bases for V and 4 bases for J; bases not matched to a gene: 3. CDR3 nucleotide sequence: TGTGCCAGCAGTTACCGAGCGGGGGGGCCAGATACGCAGTATTTT. Translated, it gives CASSYRAGGPDTQYF.

This clonotype was seen repeatedly, ten times or more. This chain uses TRBV29-1 with TRBJ2-1; 8 nucleotides agree with TRBD2. J gave up 2 bases and V 2 bases, and 11 bases lay outside the gene matches. The CDR3 is 17 residues long. The germline V gene encodes CDR1 SQVTM and CDR2 ANQGSEA. CDR3 region: CSVEPFRAGGPYNEQFF. CDR3 bases: TGCAGCGTTGAACCGTTCCGGGCGGGGGGTCCCTACAATGAGCAGTTCTTC.

This clonotype came up many times. V usage is TRBV4-2 and J usage is TRBJ2-2, with 8 bases identical to TRBD1. Germline V gene sequence: CDR1 LGHNA, CDR2 YNFKEQ. CDR3 length equals 19 residues. Trimming took 2 bases from V and 1 from J; bases not matched to a gene: 12. The CDR3 coding sequence is TGTGCCAGCAGCCAAAATATAGGGGGTGGACAGGGGAACACCGGGGAGCTGTTTTTT. Its translation: CASSQNIGGGQGNTGELFF.